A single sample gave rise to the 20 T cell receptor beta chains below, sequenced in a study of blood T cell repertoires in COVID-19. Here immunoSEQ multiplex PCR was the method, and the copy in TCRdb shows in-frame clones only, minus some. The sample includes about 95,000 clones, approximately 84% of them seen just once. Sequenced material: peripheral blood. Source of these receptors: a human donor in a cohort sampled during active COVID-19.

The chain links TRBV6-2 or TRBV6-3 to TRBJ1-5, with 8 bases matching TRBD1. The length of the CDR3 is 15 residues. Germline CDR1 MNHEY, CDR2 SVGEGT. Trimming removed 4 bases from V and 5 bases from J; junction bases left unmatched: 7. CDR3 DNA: TGTGCCAGCAGTTCCCCCGGACAGGGACATCAGCCCCAGCATTTT. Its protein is CASSSPGQGHQPQHF.

This CDR3 reads CASSRQGSSYGYTF. CDR3 nucleotide sequence: TGTGCCAGCAGCCGACAGGGGTCCTCCTATGGCTACACCTTC. The chain uses TRBV11-1 and TRBJ1-2; TRBD1 aligns across 8 bases. The ends lost 5 bases at V and 4 bases at J; junction bases unmatched: 6. The CDR3 has 14 residues. The germline gives CDR1 SGHAT, CDR2 FQDESV (reference sequence).

This chain's CDR3 is CASRQGSETGAGELFF. CDR3 DNA: TGTGCCAGTAGACAGGGGTCGGAAACGGGCGCCGGGGAGCTGTTTTTT. The rearrangement joins TRBV19 to TRBJ2-2, with 7 bases lining up with TRBD1. The CDR3 contains 16 residues. Germline assignment: CDR1 LNHDA and CDR2 SQIVND (reference sequence). With V trimmed by 6 bases and J by 6 bases, 13 bases remained unmatched.

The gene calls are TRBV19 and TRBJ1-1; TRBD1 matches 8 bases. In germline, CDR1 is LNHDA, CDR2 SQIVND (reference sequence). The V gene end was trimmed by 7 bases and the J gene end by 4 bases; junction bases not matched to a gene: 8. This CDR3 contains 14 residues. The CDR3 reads CASTTEDRGTEAFF. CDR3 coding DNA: TGTGCCAGTACAACCGAAGACAGGGGCACTGAAGCTTTCTTT.

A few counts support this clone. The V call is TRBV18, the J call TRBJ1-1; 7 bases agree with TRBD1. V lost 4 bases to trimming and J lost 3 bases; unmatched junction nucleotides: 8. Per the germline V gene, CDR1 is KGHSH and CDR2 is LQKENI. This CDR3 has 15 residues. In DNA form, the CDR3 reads TGTGCCAGCTCACTTGGGACAGTGGGTTACACTGAAGCTTTCTTT. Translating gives CASSLGTVGYTEAFF.

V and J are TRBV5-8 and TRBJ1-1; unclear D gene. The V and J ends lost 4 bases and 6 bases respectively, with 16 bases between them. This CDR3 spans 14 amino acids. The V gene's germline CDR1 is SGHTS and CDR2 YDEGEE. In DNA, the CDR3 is TGTGCCAGCAGCCCTGCTCAGTCCGGGGCTGAAGCTTTCTTT. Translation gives CASSPAQSGAEAFF.

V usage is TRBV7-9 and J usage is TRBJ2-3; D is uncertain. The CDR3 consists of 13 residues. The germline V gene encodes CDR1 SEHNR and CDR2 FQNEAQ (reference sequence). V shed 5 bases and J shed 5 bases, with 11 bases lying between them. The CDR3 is CASSRPFIDTQYF. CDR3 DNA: TGTGCCAGCAGCCGTCCTTTTATAGATACGCAGTATTTT.

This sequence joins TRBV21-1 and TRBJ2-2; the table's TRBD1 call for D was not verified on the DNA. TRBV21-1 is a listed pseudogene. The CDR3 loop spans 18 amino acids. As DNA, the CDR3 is TGTGCCAGCAGCCCCCTGCGCCCCGGGACAGGGTTTCTCGGGGAGCTGTTTTTT. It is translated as CASSPLRPGTGFLGELFF.

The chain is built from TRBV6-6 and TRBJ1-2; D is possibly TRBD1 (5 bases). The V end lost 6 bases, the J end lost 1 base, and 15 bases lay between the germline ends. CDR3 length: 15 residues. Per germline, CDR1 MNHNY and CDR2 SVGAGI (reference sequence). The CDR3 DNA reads TGTGCCAGCAGGGGCACAGGAGATTTTAACTATGGCTACACCTTC. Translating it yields CASRGTGDFNYGYTF.

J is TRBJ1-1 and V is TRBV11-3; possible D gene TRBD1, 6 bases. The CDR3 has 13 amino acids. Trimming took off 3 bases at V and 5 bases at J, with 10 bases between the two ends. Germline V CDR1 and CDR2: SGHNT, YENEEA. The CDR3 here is CASSFLQGTEAFF. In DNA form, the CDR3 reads TGTGCCAGCAGCTTCCTACAGGGTACTGAAGCTTTCTTT.

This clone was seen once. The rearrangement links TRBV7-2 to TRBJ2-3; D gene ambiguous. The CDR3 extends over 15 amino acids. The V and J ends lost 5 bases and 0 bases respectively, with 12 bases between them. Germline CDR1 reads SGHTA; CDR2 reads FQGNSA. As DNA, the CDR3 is TGTGCCAGCAGCCTCCAAGTGGCCAGCACAGATACGCAGTATTTT. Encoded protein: CASSLQVASTDTQYF.

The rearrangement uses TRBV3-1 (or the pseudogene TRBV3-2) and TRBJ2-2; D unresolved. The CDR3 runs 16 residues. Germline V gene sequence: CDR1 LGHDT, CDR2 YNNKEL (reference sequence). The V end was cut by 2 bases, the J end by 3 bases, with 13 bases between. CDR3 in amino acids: CASSQPSAVYTGELFF. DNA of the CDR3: TGTGCCAGCAGCCAACCCTCGGCGGTTTACACCGGGGAGCTGTTTTTT.

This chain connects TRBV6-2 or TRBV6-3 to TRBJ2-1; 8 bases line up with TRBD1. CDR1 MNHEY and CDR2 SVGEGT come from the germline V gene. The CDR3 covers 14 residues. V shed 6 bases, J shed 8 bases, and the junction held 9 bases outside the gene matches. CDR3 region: CASSRTGYGHEQFF. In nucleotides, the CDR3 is TGTGCCAGCAGCCGGACAGGGTATGGGCATGAGCAGTTCTTC.

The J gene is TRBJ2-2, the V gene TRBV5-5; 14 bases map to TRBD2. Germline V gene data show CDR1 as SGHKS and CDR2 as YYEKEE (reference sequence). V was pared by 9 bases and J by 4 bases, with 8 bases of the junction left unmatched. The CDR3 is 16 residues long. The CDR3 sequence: CATHGTSGRSTGELFF. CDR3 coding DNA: TGTGCCACGCATGGGACTAGCGGGAGAAGCACCGGGGAGCTGTTTTTT.

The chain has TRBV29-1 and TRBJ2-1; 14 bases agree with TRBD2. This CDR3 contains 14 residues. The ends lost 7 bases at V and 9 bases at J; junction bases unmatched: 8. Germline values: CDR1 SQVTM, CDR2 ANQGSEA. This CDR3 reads CSGRLAGGMIEQFF. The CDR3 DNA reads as TGCAGCGGTAGACTAGCGGGGGGGATGATTGAGCAGTTCTTC.

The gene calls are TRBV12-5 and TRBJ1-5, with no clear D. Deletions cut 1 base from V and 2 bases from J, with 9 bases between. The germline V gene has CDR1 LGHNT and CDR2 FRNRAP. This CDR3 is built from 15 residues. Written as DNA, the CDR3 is TGTGCTAGTGGTTTGGAGGGAGGTGGCAATCAGCCCCAGCATTTT. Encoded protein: CASGLEGGGNQPQHF.

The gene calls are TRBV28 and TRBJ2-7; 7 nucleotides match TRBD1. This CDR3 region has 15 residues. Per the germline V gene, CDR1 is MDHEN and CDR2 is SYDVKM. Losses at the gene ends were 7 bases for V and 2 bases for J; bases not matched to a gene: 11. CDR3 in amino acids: CASNGPGQLTYEQYF. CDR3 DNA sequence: TGTGCCAGCAATGGACCGGGACAGCTCACCTACGAGCAGTACTTC. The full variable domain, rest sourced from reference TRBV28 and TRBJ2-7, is DVKVTQSSRYLVKRTGEKVFLECVQDMDHENMFWYRQDPGLGLRLIYFSYDVKMKEKGDIPEGYSVSREKKERFSLILESASTNQTSMYLCASNGPGQLTYEQYFGPGTRLTVT.

The CDR3 here is CASSRGQDTGELFF. In DNA, the CDR3 is TGTGCCAGTAGCAGGGGACAGGACACCGGGGAGCTGTTTTTT. This sequence joins TRBV19 and TRBJ2-2; 8 nucleotides align to TRBD1. J gave up 3 bases and V 6 bases, and 3 bases lay outside the gene matches. This CDR3 has 14 amino acids. The germline CDR1 and CDR2 sequences are LNHDA and SQIVND (reference sequence). The whole variable domain, filled in from reference TRBV19 and TRBJ2-2, reads DGGITQSPKYLFRKEGQNVTLSCEQNLNHDAMYWYRQDPGQGLRLIYYSQIVNDFQKGDIAEGYSVSREKKESFPLTVTSAQKNPTAFYLCASSRGQDTGELFFGEGSRLTVL.

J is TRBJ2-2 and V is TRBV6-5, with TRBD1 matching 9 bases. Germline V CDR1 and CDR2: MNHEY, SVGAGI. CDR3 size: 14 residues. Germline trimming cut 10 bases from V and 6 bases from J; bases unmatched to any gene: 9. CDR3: CAIGRDRAAGELFF. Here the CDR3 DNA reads TGTGCCATTGGCCGGGACAGGGCGGCCGGGGAGCTGTTTTTT.

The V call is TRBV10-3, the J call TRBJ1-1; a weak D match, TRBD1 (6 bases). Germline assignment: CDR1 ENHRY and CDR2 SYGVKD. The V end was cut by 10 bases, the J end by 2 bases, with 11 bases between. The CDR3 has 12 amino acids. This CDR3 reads CATQQGNTEAFF. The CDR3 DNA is TGTGCCACCCAACAGGGAAACACTGAAGCTTTCTTT.